The 5 T cell receptor beta chains in this list originate from one sample, sequenced in a study of blood T cell repertoires in COVID-19. Clones were sequenced by immunoSEQ multiplex PCR, and TCRdb holds only the in-frame ones, with some missing. The repertoire holds about 440,000 clones, less than 95% seen once, with around 0.6% in the top ten. The material sequenced was PBMCs or T cells enriched from blood (not recorded which). These receptor sequences come from a man between 18 and 35 years old who had recovered from COVID-19.

CDR3 in DNA: TGCGCCAGCAGCCAAGAAATCACTAGCGGCTCCTACGAGCAGTACTTC. Its translation: CASSQEITSGSYEQYF. The J gene is TRBJ2-7, the V gene TRBV4-1, with 8 bases identical to TRBD2. The trim removed 0 bases at V and 0 bases at J, leaving 4 bases unmatched. The CDR3 loop spans 16 amino acids. Per germline, CDR1 MGHRA and CDR2 YSYEKL.

This clone was seen a handful of times. V and J are TRBV5-1 and TRBJ1-5; D call uncertain. V was pared by 1 base and J by 9 bases, with 26 bases between. Germline V gives CDR1 SGHRS, CDR2 YFSETQ. The CDR3 runs 18 residues. CDR3 sequence reads: CASSLKTRLRPTSSPQHF. The CDR3, as DNA: TGCGCCAGCAGCTTGAAAACGCGGTTAAGGCCAACGAGTTCGCCCCAGCATTTT.

V usage is TRBV9 and J usage is TRBJ1-3, with TRBD1 matching 7 bases. The junction had 14 bases not matched to a gene; V was cut back by 1 base and J by 1 base. The CDR3 is 19 residues long. The germline V gene has CDR1 SGDLS and CDR2 YYNGEE. The CDR3 DNA is TGTGCCAGCAGCGTATCGTGGGACAGATCAACAATATCTGGAAACACCATATATTTT. Encoded protein: CASSVSWDRSTISGNTIYF.

This chain joins TRBV6-1 and TRBJ1-2; no reliable D call. The CDR3 contains 13 residues. Germline CDR1 is MNHNS and CDR2 is SASEGT. V was cut by 1 base and J by 8 bases, with 11 bases left in between. CDR3 sequence (DNA): TGTGCCAGCAGTGAAGGGTCTTCAGTGGGCTACACCTTC. Its translation: CASSEGSSVGYTF.

This clone appeared once. The chain employs TRBV5-4 and TRBJ1-1; unclear D gene. Germline CDR1 is SGHNT and CDR2 is YYREEE (reference sequence). CDR3 length equals 12 residues. V gave up 2 bases and J gave up 10 bases, with 12 bases separating them. The CDR3 nucleotides read TGTGCCAGCAGCTTATCCGGGCGGGGAGCTTTCTTT. Translation gives CASSLSGRGAFF.